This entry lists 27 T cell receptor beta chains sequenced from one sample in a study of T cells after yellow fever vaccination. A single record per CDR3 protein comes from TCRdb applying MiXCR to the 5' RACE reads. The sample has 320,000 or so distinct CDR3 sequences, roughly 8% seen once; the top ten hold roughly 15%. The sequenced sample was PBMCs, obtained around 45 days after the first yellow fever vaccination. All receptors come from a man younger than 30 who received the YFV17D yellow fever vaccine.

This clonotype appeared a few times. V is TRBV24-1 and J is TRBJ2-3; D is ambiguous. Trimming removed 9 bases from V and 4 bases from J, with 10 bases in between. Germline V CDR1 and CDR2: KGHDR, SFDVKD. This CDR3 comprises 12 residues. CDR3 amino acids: CATSLGADTQYF. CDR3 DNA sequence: TGTGCCACCTCTCTCGGAGCAGATACGCAGTATTTT.

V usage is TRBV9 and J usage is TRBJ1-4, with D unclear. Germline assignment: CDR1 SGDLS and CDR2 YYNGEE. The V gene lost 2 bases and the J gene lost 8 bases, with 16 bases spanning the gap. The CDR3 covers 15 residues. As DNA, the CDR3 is TGTGCCAGCAGCGTCACCAAGGGAACCGGGGAAAAACTGTTTTTT. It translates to CASSVTKGTGEKLFF. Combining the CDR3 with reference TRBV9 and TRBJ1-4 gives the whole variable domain DSGVTQTPKHLITATGQRVTLRCSPRSGDLSVYWYQQSLDQGLQFLIQYYNGEERAKGNILERFSAQQFPDLHSELNLSSLELGDSALYFCASSVTKGTGEKLFFGSGTQLSVL.

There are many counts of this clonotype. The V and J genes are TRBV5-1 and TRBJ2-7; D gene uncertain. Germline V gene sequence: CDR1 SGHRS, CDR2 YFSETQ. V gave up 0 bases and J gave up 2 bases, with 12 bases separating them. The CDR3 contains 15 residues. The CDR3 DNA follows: TGCGCCAGCAGCTTGGAGCAGAGACCTCCCTACGAGCAGTACGTC. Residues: CASSLEQRPPYEQYV.

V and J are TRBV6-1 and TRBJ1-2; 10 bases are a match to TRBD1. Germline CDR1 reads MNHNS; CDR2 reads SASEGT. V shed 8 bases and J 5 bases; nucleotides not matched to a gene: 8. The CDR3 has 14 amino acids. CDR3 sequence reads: CASLKPGQGYGYTF. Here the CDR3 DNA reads TGTGCCAGCCTTAAACCGGGACAGGGGTATGGCTACACCTTC.

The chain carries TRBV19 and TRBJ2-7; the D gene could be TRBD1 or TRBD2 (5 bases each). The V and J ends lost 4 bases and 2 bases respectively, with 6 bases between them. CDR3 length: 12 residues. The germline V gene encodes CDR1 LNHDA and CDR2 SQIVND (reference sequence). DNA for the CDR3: TGTGCCAGTAGTAGAGGGGCCTACGAGCAGTACTTC. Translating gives CASSRGAYEQYF.

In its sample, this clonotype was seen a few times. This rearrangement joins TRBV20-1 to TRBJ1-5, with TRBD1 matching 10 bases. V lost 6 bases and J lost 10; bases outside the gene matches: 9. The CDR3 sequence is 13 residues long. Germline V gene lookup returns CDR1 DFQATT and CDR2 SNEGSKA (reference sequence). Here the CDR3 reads CSARGTGAEPQHF. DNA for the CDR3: TGCAGTGCCAGGGGGACAGGGGCTGAACCCCAGCATTTT.

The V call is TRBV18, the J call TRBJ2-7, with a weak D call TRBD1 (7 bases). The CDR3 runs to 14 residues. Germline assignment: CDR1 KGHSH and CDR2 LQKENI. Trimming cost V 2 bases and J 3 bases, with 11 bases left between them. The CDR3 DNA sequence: TGTGCCAGCTCACCAGCGGGACAGATCTACGAGCAGTACTTC. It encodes CASSPAGQIYEQYF. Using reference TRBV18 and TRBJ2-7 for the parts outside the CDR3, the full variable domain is NAGVMQNPRHLVRRRGQEARLRCSPMKGHSHVYWYRQLPEEGLKFMVYLQKENIIDESGMPKERFSAEFPKEGPSILRIQQVVRGDSAAYFCASSPAGQIYEQYFGPGTRLTVT.

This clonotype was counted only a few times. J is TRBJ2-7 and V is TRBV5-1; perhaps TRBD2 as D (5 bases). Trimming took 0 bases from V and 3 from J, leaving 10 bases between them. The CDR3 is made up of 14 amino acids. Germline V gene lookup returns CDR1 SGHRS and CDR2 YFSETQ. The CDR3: CASSLVGLNYEQYF. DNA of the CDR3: TGCGCCAGCAGCTTGGTCGGACTTAACTACGAGCAGTACTTC.

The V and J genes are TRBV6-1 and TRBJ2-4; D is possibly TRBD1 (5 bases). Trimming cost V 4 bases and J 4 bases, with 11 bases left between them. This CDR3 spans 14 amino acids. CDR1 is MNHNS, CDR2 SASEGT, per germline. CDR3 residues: CASSVLPGKNIQYF. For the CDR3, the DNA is TGTGCCAGCAGTGTTCTCCCAGGGAAAAACATTCAGTACTTC.

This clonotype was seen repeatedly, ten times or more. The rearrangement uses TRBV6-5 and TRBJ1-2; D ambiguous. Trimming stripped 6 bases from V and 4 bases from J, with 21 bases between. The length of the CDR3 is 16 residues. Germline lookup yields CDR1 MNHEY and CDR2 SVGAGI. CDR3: CASRGPSASLLYGYTF. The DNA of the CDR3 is TGTGCCAGCAGGGGCCCTTCCGCTAGCTTGCTCTATGGCTACACCTTC.

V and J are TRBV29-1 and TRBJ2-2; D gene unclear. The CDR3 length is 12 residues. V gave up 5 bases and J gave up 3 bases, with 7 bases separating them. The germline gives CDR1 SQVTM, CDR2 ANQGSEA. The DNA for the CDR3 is TGCAGCGTTTCCCGATACACCGGGGAGCTGTTTTTT. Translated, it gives CSVSRYTGELFF.

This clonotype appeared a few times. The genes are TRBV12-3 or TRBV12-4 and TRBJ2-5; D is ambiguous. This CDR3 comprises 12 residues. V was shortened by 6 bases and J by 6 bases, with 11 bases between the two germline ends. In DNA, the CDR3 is TGTGCCAGCAGGGGCGGCGAGCAGACCCAGTACTTC. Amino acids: CASRGGEQTQYF.

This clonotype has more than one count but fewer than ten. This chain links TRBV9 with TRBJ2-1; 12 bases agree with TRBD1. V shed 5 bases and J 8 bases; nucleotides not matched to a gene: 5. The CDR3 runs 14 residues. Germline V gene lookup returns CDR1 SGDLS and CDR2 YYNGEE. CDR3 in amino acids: CASRPGTGGDEQFF. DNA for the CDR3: TGTGCCAGCAGACCCGGGACAGGGGGCGATGAGCAGTTCTTC.

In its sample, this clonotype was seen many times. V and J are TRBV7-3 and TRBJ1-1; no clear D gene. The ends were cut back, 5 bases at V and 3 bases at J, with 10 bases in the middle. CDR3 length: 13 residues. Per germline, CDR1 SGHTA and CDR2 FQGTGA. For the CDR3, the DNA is TGTGCCAGCAGCCATATGAGGGACACTGAAGCTTTCTTT. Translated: CASSHMRDTEAFF.

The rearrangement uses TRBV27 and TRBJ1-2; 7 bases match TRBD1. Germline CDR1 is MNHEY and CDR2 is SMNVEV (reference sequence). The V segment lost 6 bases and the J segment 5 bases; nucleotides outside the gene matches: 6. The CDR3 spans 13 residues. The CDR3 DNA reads TGTGCCAGCAGGCGACAGGGAGAGTATGGCTACACCTTC. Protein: CASRRQGEYGYTF.

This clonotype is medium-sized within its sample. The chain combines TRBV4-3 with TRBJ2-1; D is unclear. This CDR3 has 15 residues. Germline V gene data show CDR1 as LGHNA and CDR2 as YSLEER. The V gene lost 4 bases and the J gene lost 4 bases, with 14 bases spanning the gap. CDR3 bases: TGCGCCAGCAGCCGCAGTCCCAACTCTTACAATGAGCAGTTCTTC. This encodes CASSRSPNSYNEQFF.

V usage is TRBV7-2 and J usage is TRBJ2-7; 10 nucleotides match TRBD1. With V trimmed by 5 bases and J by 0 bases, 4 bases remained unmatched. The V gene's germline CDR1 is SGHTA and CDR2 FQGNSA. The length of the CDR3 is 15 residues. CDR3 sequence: CASSPDRGISYEQYV. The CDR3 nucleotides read TGTGCCAGCAGCCCGGACAGGGGGATCTCCTACGAGCAGTACGTC.

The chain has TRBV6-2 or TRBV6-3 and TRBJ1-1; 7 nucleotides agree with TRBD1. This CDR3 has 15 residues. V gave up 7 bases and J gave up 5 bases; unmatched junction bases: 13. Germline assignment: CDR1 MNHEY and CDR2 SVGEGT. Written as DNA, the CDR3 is TGTGCCAGCACCGACTGGACAGGTGGGAGGACTGAAGCTTTCTTT. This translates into CASTDWTGGRTEAFF.

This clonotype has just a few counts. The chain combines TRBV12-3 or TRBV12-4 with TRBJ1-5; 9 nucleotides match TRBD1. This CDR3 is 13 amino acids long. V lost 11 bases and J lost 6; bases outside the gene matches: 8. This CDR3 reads CAVGTGPGQPQHF. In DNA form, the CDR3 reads TGTGCCGTCGGGACAGGGCCGGGTCAGCCCCAGCATTTT.

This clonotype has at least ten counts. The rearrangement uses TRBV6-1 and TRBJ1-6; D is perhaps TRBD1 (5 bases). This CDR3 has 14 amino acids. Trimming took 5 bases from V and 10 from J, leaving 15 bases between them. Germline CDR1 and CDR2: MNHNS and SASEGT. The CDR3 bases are TGTGCCAGCAGTATCGGGCTTCAGGGATCACCCCTCCACTTT. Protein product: CASSIGLQGSPLHF.

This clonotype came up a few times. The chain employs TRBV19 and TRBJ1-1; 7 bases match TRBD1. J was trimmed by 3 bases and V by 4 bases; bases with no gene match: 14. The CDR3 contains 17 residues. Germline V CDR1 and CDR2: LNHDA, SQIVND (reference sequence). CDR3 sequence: CASSSGTEASWDTEAFF. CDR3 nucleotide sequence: TGTGCCAGTAGTAGCGGGACAGAAGCTTCGTGGGACACTGAAGCTTTCTTT.

CDR3 loop: CSAREGVYNSPLHF. For the CDR3, the DNA is TGCAGTGCTAGAGAGGGGGTCTATAATTCACCCCTCCACTTT. The chain combines TRBV20-1 with TRBJ1-6; a weak D match, TRBD1 (5 bases). Germline values: CDR1 DFQATT, CDR2 SNEGSKA (reference sequence). V lost 0 bases to trimming and J lost 3 bases, with 6 bases between them. The CDR3 length is 14 residues.

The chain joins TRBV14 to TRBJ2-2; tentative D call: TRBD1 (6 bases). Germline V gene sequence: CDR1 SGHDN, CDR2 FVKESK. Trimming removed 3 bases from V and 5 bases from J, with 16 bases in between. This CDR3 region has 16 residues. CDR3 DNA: TGTGCCAGCAGCCACCGGGACATGGGATTTACCGGGGAGCTGTTTTTT. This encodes CASSHRDMGFTGELFF.

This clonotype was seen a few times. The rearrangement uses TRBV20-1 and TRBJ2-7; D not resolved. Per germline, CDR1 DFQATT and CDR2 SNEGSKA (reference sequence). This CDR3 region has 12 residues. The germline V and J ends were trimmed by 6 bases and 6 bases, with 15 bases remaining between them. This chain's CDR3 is CSAGGTRLEQYV. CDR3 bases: TGCAGTGCCGGTGGAACTCGGCTCGAGCAGTACGTC.

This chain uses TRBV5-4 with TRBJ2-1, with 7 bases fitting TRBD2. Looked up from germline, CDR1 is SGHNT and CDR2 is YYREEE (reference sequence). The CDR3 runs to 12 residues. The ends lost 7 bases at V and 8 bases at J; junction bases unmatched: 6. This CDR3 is CASSGLNYEQFF. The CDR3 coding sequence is TGTGCCAGCTCGGGACTAAACTATGAGCAGTTCTTC.

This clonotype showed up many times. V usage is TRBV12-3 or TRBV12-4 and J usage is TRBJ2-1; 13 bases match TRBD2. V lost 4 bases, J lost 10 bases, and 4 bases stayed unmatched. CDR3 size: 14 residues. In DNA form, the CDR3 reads TGTGCCAGCAGTTCCGGGACTAGCGGGGTAGAGCAGTTCTTC. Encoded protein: CASSSGTSGVEQFF.

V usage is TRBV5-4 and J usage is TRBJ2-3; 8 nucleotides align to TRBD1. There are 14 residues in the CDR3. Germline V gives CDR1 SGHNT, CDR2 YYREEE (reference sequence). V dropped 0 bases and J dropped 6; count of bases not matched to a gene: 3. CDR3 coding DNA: TGTGCCAGCAGCTTGGGACAGGGGATGGATACGCAGTATTTT. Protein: CASSLGQGMDTQYF.